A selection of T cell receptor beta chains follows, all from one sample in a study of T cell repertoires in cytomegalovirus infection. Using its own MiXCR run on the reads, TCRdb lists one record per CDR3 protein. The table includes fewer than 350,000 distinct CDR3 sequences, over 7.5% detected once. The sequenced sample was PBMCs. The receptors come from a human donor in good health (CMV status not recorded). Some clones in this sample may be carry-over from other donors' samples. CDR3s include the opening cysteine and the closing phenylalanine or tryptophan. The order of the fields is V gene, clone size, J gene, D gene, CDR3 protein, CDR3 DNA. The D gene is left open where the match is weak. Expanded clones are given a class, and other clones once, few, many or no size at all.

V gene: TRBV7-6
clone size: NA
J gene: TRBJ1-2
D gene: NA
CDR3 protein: CASSSGGFNYGYTF
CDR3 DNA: TGTGCCAGCAGCTCGGGGGGATTCAACTATGGCTACACCTTC

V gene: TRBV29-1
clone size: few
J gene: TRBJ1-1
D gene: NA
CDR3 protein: CSVEKGAGTEAFF
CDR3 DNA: TGCAGCGTTGAAAAAGGGGCAGGAACTGAAGCTTTCTTT

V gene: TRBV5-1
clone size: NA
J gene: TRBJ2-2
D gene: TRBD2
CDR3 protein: CASRSGDTGLAGHTGELFF
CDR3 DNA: TGCGCCAGCAGATCGGGCGACACGGGACTAGCGGGACACACCGGGGAGCTGTTTTTT

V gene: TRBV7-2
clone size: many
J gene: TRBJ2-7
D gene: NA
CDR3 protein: CASSSSGLGGVAYEQYF
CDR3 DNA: TGTGCCAGCAGCTCGTCGGGTCTTGGTGGGGTAGCCTACGAGCAGTACTTC

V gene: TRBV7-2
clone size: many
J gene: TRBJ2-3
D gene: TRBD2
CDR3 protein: CASSLGSGGWTDTQYF
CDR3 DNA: TGTGCCAGCAGCTTAGGTAGCGGGGGTTGGACAGATACGCAGTATTTT

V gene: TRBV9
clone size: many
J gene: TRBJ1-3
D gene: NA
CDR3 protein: CASSVGKGTYAGNTIYF
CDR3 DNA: TGTGCCAGCAGCGTAGGAAAGGGGACGTACGCTGGAAACACCATATATTTT

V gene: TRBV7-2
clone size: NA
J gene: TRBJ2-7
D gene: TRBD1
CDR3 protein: CASSPGGQGESSRGRQYF
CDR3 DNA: TGTGCCAGCAGCCCAGGGGGACAGGGAGAGAGTAGCCGAGGGCGGCAGTACTTC

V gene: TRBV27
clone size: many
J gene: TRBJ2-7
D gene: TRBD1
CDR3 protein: CASSSTGTGGYEQYF
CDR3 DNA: TGTGCCAGCAGTTCTACCGGGACAGGGGGCTACGAGCAGTACTTC

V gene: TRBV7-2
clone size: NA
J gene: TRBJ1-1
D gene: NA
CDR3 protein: CAGSLGPNTEAFF
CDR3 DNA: TGTGCCGGCAGCTTAGGTCCGAACACTGAAGCTTTCTTT

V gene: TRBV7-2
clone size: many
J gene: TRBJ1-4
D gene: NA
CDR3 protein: CASSSLGAILGGNEKLFF
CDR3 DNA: TGTGCCAGCAGCTCGCTTGGCGCAATTTTGGGGGGTAATGAAAAACTGTTTTTT

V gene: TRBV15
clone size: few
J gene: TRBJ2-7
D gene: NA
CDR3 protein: CATSREWSEQYF
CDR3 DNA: TGTGCCACCAGCAGAGAATGGAGCGAGCAGTACTTC

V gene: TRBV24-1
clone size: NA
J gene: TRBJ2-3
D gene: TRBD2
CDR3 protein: CATSESGLADTTDTQYF
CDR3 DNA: TGTGCCACCAGTGAGTCGGGACTAGCTGACACCACAGATACGCAGTATTTT

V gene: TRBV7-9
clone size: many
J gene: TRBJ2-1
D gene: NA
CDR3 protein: CASSLDLGQWLNEQFF
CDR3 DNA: TGTGCCAGCAGCTTAGATCTTGGACAGTGGCTCAATGAGCAGTTCTTC

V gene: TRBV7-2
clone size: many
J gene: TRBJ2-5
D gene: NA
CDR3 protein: CASSSGLFEETQYF
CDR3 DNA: TGTGCCAGCAGCTCCGGACTTTTCGAAGAGACCCAGTACTTC

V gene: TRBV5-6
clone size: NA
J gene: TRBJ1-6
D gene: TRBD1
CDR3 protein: CASSSGQGGDNSPLHF
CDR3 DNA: TGTGCCAGCAGTTCCGGACAGGGAGGTGATAATTCACCCCTCCACTTT

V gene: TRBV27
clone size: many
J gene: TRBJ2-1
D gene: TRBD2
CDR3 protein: CASSPPGTSGRYEQFF
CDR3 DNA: TGTGCCAGCAGTCCACCCGGGACTAGCGGGAGGTATGAGCAGTTCTTC

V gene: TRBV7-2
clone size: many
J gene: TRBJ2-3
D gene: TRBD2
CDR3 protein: CASSPGGPRDTQYF
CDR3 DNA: TGTGCCAGCAGCCCGGGAGGGCCTCGGGATACGCAGTATTTT

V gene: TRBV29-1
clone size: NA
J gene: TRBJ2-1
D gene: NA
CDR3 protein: CSVAKSSYNEQFF
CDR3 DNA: TGCAGCGTCGCCAAAAGCTCCTACAATGAGCAGTTCTTC

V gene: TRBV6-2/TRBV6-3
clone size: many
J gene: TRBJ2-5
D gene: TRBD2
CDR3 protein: CASSAGVLAETQYF
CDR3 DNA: TGTGCCAGCAGCGCGGGAGTTCTAGCGGAGACCCAGTACTTC

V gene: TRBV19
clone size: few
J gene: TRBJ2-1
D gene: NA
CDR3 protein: CASSTNTVRGNEQFF
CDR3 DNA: TGTGCCAGTAGTACCAACACGGTAAGGGGCAATGAGCAGTTCTTC

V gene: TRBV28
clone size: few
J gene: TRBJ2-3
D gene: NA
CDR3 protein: CASFAWGEGTDTQYF
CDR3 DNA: TGTGCCAGCTTTGCTTGGGGGGAGGGCACAGATACGCAGTATTTT

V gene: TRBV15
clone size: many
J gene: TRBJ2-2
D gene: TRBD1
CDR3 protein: CATSRDRGTTGELFF
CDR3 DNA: TGTGCCACCAGCAGAGACAGGGGGACGACCGGGGAGCTGTTTTTT

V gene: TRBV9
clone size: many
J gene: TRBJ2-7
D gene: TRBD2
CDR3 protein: CASSPSGGGSHYEQYF
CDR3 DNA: TGTGCCAGCAGCCCCAGTGGCGGGGGGTCCCACTACGAGCAGTACTTC

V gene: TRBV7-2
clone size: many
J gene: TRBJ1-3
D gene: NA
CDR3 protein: CASSLGFGNTIYF
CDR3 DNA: TGTGCCAGCAGCCTGGGATTTGGAAACACCATATATTTT

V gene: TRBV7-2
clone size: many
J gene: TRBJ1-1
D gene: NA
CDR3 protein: CASSLTTGSRGEAFF
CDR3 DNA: TGTGCCAGCAGCTTAACTACAGGCTCGCGGGGTGAAGCTTTCTTT

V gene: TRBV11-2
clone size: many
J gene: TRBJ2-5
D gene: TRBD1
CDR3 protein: CASSFGQGSQETQYF
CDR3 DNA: TGTGCCAGCAGCTTTGGACAGGGAAGTCAAGAGACCCAGTACTTC

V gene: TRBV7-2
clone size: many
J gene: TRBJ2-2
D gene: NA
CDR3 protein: CASSFRGRGNTGELFF
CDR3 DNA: TGTGCCAGCAGCTTTCGGGGCAGAGGGAACACCGGGGAGCTGTTTTTT

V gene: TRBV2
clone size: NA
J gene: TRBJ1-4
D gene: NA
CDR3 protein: CASRPLDSATNEKLFF
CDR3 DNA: TGTGCCAGCAGGCCCTTAGACAGTGCAACTAATGAAAAACTGTTTTTT

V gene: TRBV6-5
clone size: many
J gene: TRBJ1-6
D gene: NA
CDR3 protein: CASGQTRAGNSPLHF
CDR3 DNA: TGTGCCAGCGGACAGACCCGTGCAGGCAATTCACCCCTCCACTTT

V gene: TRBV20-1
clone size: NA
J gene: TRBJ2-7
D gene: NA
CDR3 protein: CSARPGDYEQYF
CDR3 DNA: TGCAGTGCGCGACCGGGCGACTACGAGCAGTACTTC

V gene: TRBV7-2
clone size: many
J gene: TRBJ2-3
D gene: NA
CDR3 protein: CASSLARGAAGTDTQYF
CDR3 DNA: TGTGCCAGCAGCTTAGCGAGGGGGGCCGCAGGCACAGATACGCAGTATTTT

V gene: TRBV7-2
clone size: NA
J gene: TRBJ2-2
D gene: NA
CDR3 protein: CASSERRELLGELFF
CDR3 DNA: TGTGCCAGCAGCGAGAGAAGGGAGCTGCTCGGGGAGCTGTTTTTT

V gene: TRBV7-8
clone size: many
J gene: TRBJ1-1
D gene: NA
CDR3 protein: CASSLAGKWRQVNTEAFF
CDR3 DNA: TGTGCCAGCAGCTTAGCGGGGAAGTGGAGACAGGTGAACACTGAAGCTTTCTTT

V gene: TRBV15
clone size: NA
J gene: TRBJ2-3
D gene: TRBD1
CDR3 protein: CATSRQGESTDTQYF
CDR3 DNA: TGTGCCACCAGCAGACAGGGGGAAAGCACAGATACGCAGTATTTT

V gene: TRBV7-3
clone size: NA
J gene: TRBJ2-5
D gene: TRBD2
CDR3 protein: CASSLRPGGTQYF
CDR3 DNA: TGTGCCAGCAGCTTAAGACCGGGGGGGACCCAGTACTTC

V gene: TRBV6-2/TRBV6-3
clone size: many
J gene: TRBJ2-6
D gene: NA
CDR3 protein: CASSETGAGANVLTF
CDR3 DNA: TGTGCCAGCAGCGAGACAGGCGCTGGGGCCAACGTCCTGACTTTC

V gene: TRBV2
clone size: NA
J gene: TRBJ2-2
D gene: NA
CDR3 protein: CASWGDNTGELFF
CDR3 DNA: TGTGCCAGCTGGGGGGATAACACCGGGGAGCTGTTTTTT

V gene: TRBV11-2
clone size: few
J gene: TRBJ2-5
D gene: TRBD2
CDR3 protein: CASRSWGAGQETQYF
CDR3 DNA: TGTGCCAGCAGATCCTGGGGAGCGGGACAAGAGACCCAGTACTTC

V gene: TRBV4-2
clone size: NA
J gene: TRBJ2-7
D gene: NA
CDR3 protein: CASSQGAGGQIYEQYF
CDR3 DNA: TGTGCCAGCAGCCAAGGAGCCGGGGGCCAAATCTACGAGCAGTACTTC

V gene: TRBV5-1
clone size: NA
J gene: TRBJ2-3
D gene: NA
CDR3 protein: CASRLIGGLSTDTQYF
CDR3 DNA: TGCGCCAGCAGGTTGATTGGCGGCCTTAGCACAGATACGCAGTATTTT

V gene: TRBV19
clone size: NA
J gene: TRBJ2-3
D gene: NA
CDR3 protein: CASRRAGATDTQYF
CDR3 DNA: TGTGCCAGTAGGAGGGCCGGGGCCACAGATACGCAGTATTTT

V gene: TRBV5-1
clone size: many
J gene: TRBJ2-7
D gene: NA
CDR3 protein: CASSSGQYIEQYF
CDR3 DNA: TGCGCCAGCAGCTCCGGACAGTACATCGAGCAGTACTTC